This note documents a single T cell receptor beta chain sequence. What it recognizes is unknown. Germline CDR1 is ENHRY and CDR2 is SYGVKD. The CDR3 covers 19 residues. V trimming: 3 bases; J trimming: 1 base; junction bases outside the gene matches: 15. During the collection period, no donor immune events like infections were recorded. This entry is derived from a study of identifying expanded T cells in peripheral blood. The method was immunoSEQ multiplex PCR; TCRdb's version includes in-frame clones alone and lacks a portion of them. The sample lists more than 90,000 clones, around 88% occurring once. Study-level results: About 1.2 clones differed between technical replicates, versus around 15 and 19 over time.

The V call is TRBV10-3, the J call TRBJ1-5, with 7 bases identical to TRBD1. The receptor's source is a person between 18 and 75 years old in good health. The sequencing sample was made of blood. The CDR3 region has the DNA TGTGCCATCAGTGACCAGGAAAGGGGGCATTTGGGAAGCAATCAGCCCCAGCATTTT. This encodes CAISDQERGHLGSNQPQHF.